These T cell receptor beta chains were read from a single sample in a study of graft-versus-host responses after intestinal transplantation. Assay used: immunoSEQ multiplex PCR; TCRdb lists only in-frame clones, some missing. The data hold roughly 43,000 clones, with approximately 95% observed a single time. The material was PBMCs, obtained approximately 350 days after intestinal transplant. The source is a human patient who received an intestinal transplant, so some T cells may come from the graft donor. Both conserved end residues are part of each CDR3. Each record gives: V gene, D gene, J gene, clone size, CDR3 protein, CDR3 DNA. A D gene is named only where the DNA matches it firmly. Where a row states a size, it is once, few, many or the class of an expanded clone; other rows omit it.

>TRBV7-9|TRBD1|TRBJ1-4|.
CASSQGTATNEKLFF
TGTGCCAGCAGCCAGGGGACAGCAACTAATGAAAAACTGTTTTTT
>TRBV5-5|.|TRBJ2-7|.
CASSVRKGISYEQYF
TGTGCCAGCAGCGTACGTAAGGGGATTTCCTACGAGCAGTACTTC
>TRBV11-2|TRBD2|TRBJ2-1|.
CASSSTRTSGRAWNEQFF
TGTGCCAGCAGCTCGACTAGGACTAGCGGGAGGGCCTGGAATGAGCAGTTCTTC
>TRBV13|.|TRBJ1-5|.
CASSLGASLTQHF
TGTGCCAGCAGCTTAGGAGCCTCCTTGACCCAGCATTTT
>TRBV30|.|TRBJ1-5|.
CAWAGGGNQPQHF
TGTGCCTGGGCTGGGGGGGGCAATCAGCCCCAGCATTTT
>TRBV7-3|.|TRBJ1-1|.
CASSSVATARGNTEAFF
TGTGCCAGCAGCTCTGTGGCAACGGCCAGGGGCAACACTGAAGCTTTCTTT
>TRBV7-9|TRBD1|TRBJ1-2|.
CASSLGLQGSGGYTF
TGTGCCAGCAGCTTAGGCCTACAGGGGTCGGGTGGCTACACCTTC
>TRBV11-3|.|TRBJ1-1|.
CASSANTDTEAFF
TGTGCCAGCAGCGCGAATACGGACACTGAAGCTTTCTTT
>TRBV5-1|.|TRBJ2-1|once
CASSFGQGSHNEQFF
TGCGCCAGCAGCTTCGGGCAGGGGAGCCACAATGAGCAGTTCTTC
>TRBV30|.|TRBJ1-6|.
CAWSSQGSSPLHF
TGTGCCTGGTCTAGCCAGGGGAGTTCACCCCTCCACTTT